In its sample, the clone carrying this TCR beta chain was seen a few times. CDR3 length equals 16 residues. Germline V gene data show CDR1 as SGHDN and CDR2 as FVKESK. Trimming removed 0 bases at V and 0 bases at J, with 11 bases between. The source of the sample is a study of blood T cell repertoires in COVID-19. In the original processing: For nucleated cells, counts were estimated from reference gene primer amplification. Data came from immunoSEQ multiplex PCR; TCRdb stores just in-frame clones and leaves some out. V, J and clone size were drawn from that table, and D and trimming were deduced from the DNA. The data contain around 30,000 clones, under 80% of them singletons.

The sequence was collected from a woman aged 65 to 85 with active or convalescent COVID-19. Material for sequencing was peripheral blood. V is TRBV14 and J is TRBJ1-1; D might be TRBD1 (5 bases). CDR3 nucleotide sequence: TGTGCCAGCAGCCAAGATCGGGGGAGCTTGAACACTGAAGCTTTCTTT. It yields the protein CASSQDRGSLNTEAFF.